This TCR beta chain originates from a study of OX40 agonist ivuxolimab in advanced cancers. Clones were read by immunoSEQ multiplex PCR, and TCRdb kept only the in-frame ones, dropping some. The sample yields 65,000 to 85,000 clones, approximately 92% seen once. The V and J ends lost 9 bases and 4 bases respectively, with 18 bases between them. From germline, CDR1 is MGHDK and CDR2 SYGVNS. This CDR3 contains 15 residues. Material: CD4+ or CD8+ T cells sorted from blood, obtained in a trial of the OX40 agonist ivuxolimab. V usage is TRBV25-1 and J usage is TRBJ1-4; no definite D call. This receptor was obtained from an adult with an advanced solid tumor such as melanoma, head and neck, liver or kidney cancer. CDR3 bases: TGTGCCAGAAACCAAGGACTGCTCCATAATGAAAAACTGTTTTTT. It codes for CARNQGLLHNEKLFF.